This entry lists 5 T cell receptor beta chains sequenced from one sample in a study of early T cells in non-severe SARS-CoV-2 infection. TCRdb recomputed calls from the 5' RACE reads with MiXCR, one row per CDR3 protein. The table has about 56,000 distinct CDR3 sequences, 8% to 11% seen once; the top ten hold approximately 6.5%. Sequencing was performed on whole blood. Receptors were obtained from an adult who was a healthcare worker with PCR-confirmed SARS-CoV-2 infection or an uninfected control (not recorded which).

This rearrangement joins TRBV7-9 to TRBJ1-6; the D is unclear. Germline CDR1 reads SEHNR; CDR2 reads FQNEAQ (reference sequence). V was clipped by 1 base and J by 10 bases, with 8 bases between them. The CDR3 has 13 amino acids. In nucleotides, the CDR3 is TGTGCCAGCAGCTTAGTAGTAGGATCACCCCTCCACTTT. It translates to CASSLVVGSPLHF.

The chain has TRBV6-5 and TRBJ2-3, with TRBD1 matching 10 bases. Germline V gene data show CDR1 as MNHEY and CDR2 as SVGAGI. The CDR3 has 16 residues. Trimming at V came to 2 bases and at J to 5 bases, leaving 7 bases not matched to a gene. CDR3 loop: CASSYAGQGVGDTQYF. The DNA of the CDR3 is TGTGCCAGCAGTTACGCAGGACAGGGGGTCGGAGATACGCAGTATTTT.

The genes are TRBV7-9 and TRBJ2-5, with unresolved D. The CDR3 has 17 residues. The germline V and J ends were trimmed by 1 base and 2 bases, with 17 bases remaining between them. Germline V gene lookup returns CDR1 SEHNR and CDR2 FQNEAQ (reference sequence). CDR3 sequence (DNA): TGTGCCAGCAGCTTAGGGCCAGGTCAGCGTACACAAGAGACCCAGTACTTC. This gives the protein CASSLGPGQRTQETQYF.

This clonotype showed up many times. V usage is TRBV6-2 or TRBV6-3 and J usage is TRBJ2-3; D not certain. Germline CDR1 MNHEY, CDR2 SVGEGT. The CDR3 totals 12 residues. V shed 5 bases and J shed 2 bases, with 5 bases lying between them. As DNA, the CDR3 is TGTGCCAGCAGTCAGAACACAGATACGCAGTATTTT. Its protein product is CASSQNTDTQYF.

This clonotype was counted ten times or more. The chain recombines TRBV7-3 with TRBJ2-7; D could derive from TRBD1 or TRBD2 (5 bases each). The V and J ends lost 10 bases and 3 bases respectively, with 10 bases between them. Germline CDR1 is SGHTA and CDR2 is FQGTGA. The CDR3 runs to 11 residues. CDR3 sequence (DNA): TGTGCCACGGGGCGAGTCTACGAGCAGTACTTC. It specifies CATGRVYEQYF.